This TCR beta chain was recovered during a study of T-cell reconstitution after alpha-beta-depleted transplantation in children. Preparation of the TCRbeta library involved a method that used unique molecular identifiers. Using its own MiXCR run on the PCR reads, TCRdb lists one record per CDR3 protein. The table shows more than 400,000 distinct CDR3 sequences, with around two fifths occurring only once. With respect to this clonotype: The antigen is undetermined.

General observations from the study: Newly made T cells mostly supplied T-cell counts and diversity one year after transplant. It was surviving recipient T cells and thymic progenitors that gave some patients high TCRbeta diversity at day 60. Several hundred rapidly expanded clones from non-depleted graft cells reportedly supplied alpha-beta T cells about two months post-transplant.

The germline gives CDR1 SEHNR, CDR2 FQNEAQ (reference sequence). Deletions cut 1 base from V and 1 base from J, with 6 bases between. The CDR3 sequence is 14 residues long. This chain connects TRBV7-9 to TRBJ2-3; D not certain. The clonotype comes from a girl aged 2 to 10 with aplastic anemia, due to receive a stem cell transplant. This material consisted of PBMCs, taken before TCRalphabeta/CD19-depleted stem cell transplant. For the CDR3, the DNA is TGTGCCAGCAGCTTAGACGCGGGCACAGATACGCAGTATTTT. Its translation is CASSLDAGTDTQYF.